This is a list of T cell receptor beta chains from one sample in a study of CD8+ T cells in alopecia areata. Profiled with immunoSEQ multiplex PCR; TCRdb holds only in-frame clones, not every one. The profile shows around 150,000 clones, around 82% of them singletons. The sequencing here drew on CD8+ T cells sorted from blood, taken at week 4, from a patient treated with tofacitinib. The receptors shown here come from a human donor with alopecia areata. CDR3s include the opening cysteine and the closing phenylalanine or tryptophan. D genes are given only for firm matches. The size entry is marked missing in some rows and otherwise reads once, few, many or a size class.

>15|TRBJ2-7|few|-|TRBV9
TGTGCCAGCAGCGTCTCTCAGGGGTACTCCTACGAGCAGTACTTC
CASSVSQGYSYEQYF
>16|TRBJ2-2|-|-|TRBV9
TGTGCCAGCAGCGTAGACGGGGATTCCGACACCGGGGAGCTGTTTTTT
CASSVDGDSDTGELFF
>13|TRBJ1-5|once|-|TRBV6-5
TGTGCCAGCAGCCGGACAGACAATCAGCCCCAGCATTTT
CASSRTDNQPQHF
>19|TRBJ2-2|-|TRBD1|TRBV5-1
TGCGCCAGCAGCTTGGCGGGACAGGGTCCCTCCACGAACACCGGGGAGCTGTTTTTT
CASSLAGQGPSTNTGELFF
>14|TRBJ1-2|-|-|TRBV7-2
TGTGCCAGCAGCTACAGGGAATCTAACTATGGCTACACCTTC
CASSYRESNYGYTF
>17|TRBJ2-3|-|-|TRBV5-1
TGCGCCAGCAGCTTGGGAGCCGCGGCCCCTAGCACAGATACGCAGTATTTT
CASSLGAAAPSTDTQYF
>14|TRBJ2-7|-|TRBD2|TRBV7-9
TGTGCCAGCAGCCCGGGGGGGCCGGCCTACGAGCAGTACTTC
CASSPGGPAYEQYF
>16|TRBJ1-3|-|-|TRBV7-9
TGTGCCAGCAGCCTATCGACTCTGCCTACAGGAAACACCATATATTTT
CASSLSTLPTGNTIYF
>15|TRBJ2-2|-|TRBD1|TRBV19
TGTGCCAGTAGTATTGGGACAGGGGACACCGGGGAGCTGTTTTTT
CASSIGTGDTGELFF
>12|TRBJ2-2|few|-|TRBV28
TGTGCCAGCAGTTTATCAGCCGGGGAGCTGTTTTTT
CASSLSAGELFF
>14|TRBJ2-1|-|TRBD2|TRBV30
TGTGCCTGCTCCGGGACTAGCGATTTCAATGAGCAGTTCTTC
CACSGTSDFNEQFF
>15|TRBJ2-1|-|TRBD1|TRBV23-1
TGCGCCAGCAGTCATCCGGGACAGGGGGCGCGTCTCGGCTTCTTC
CASSHPGQGARLGFF
>14|TRBJ1-5|-|-|TRBV6-5
TGTGCCAGCAGTCTATGGGACGGGGATCAGCCCCAGCATTTT
CASSLWDGDQPQHF
>14|TRBJ2-7|-|TRBD1|TRBV14
TGTGCCAGCAGCCAACGACAGGGCACCTACGAGCAGTACTTC
CASSQRQGTYEQYF
>16|TRBJ1-1|-|-|TRBV4-1
TGCGCCAGCAGCCATCCCAAGACATCCTCGAACACTGAAGCTTTCTTT
CASSHPKTSSNTEAFF
>16|TRBJ1-2|-|TRBD1|TRBV9
TGTGCCAGCGCCGATCTCGGACAGGGCCCCTCCTATGGCTACACCTTC
CASADLGQGPSYGYTF
>15|TRBJ2-2|-|TRBD1|TRBV12-5
TGTGCTAGTGGTCGGAGACAGGGGAGTTCCGGGGAGCTGTTTTTT
CASGRRQGSSGELFF
>14|TRBJ2-7|-|-|TRBV4-3
TGCGCCAGCAGCCAAGAAACCGCTACCTACGAGCAGTACTTC
CASSQETATYEQYF
>15|TRBJ2-2|-|-|TRBV30
TGTGCCTTCCATCTTACCCGACCAACCACCGGGGAGCTGTTTTTT
CAFHLTRPTTGELFF
>13|TRBJ2-1|-|TRBD2|TRBV27
TGTGCCAGCAGTTTATGGACTAGCGATGAGCAGTTCTTC
CASSLWTSDEQFF
>11|TRBJ2-2|-|-|TRBV29-1
TGCAGCGTTGAAGCGGCCGGGGAGCTGTTTTTT
CSVEAAGELFF
>12|TRBJ2-7|few|-|TRBV29-1
TGCAGCGTTGAGGCGGGGACCTACGAGCAGTACTTC
CSVEAGTYEQYF
>13|TRBJ2-7|-|TRBD1|TRBV10-3
TGTGCCATCAGTTGGGACAGCTCCTACGAGCAGTACTTC
CAISWDSSYEQYF
>16|TRBJ2-5|-|-|TRBV27
TGTGCCAGCAGACGGGACTCCGCTTTGTACCAAGAGACCCAGTACTTC
CASRRDSALYQETQYF
>14|TRBJ2-7|-|-|TRBV7-9
TGTGCCAGCAGCTCACATCAGAATGCGTACGAGCAGTACTTC
CASSSHQNAYEQYF
>12|TRBJ1-6|-|-|TRBV5-6
TGTGCCAGCAGCTTGCCTTCAGGGGCCCTCCACTTT
CASSLPSGALHF